These 21 T cell receptor beta chains were all obtained from the same sample, sequenced in a study of CD8 T cells in Susac syndrome. Reverse transcription of 0.5 to 1 ug RNA was performed with random hexamers. TCRdb itself ran the immunoSEQ multiplex PCR reads through MiXCR, one entry per CDR3 protein. The sample carries approximately 280,000 distinct CDR3 sequences, 85% recorded once. Sequencing was carried out using CD8+ T cells from PBMCs. The receptor source for this set is a human donor with multiple sclerosis.

J is TRBJ2-2 and V is TRBV5-1, with TRBD2 matching over 13 bases. Losses at the gene ends were 4 bases for V and 4 bases for J; bases not matched to a gene: 7. The germline gives CDR1 SGHRS, CDR2 YFSETQ. The CDR3 loop spans 17 amino acids. The CDR3 nucleotides are TGCGCCAGCAGCCCTAGGACTAGCGGGAGTGGCACCGGGGAGCTGTTTTTT. Translating it yields CASSPRTSGSGTGELFF.

The chain is built from TRBV28 and TRBJ1-2; D is possibly TRBD1 (6 bases). The germline gives CDR1 MDHEN, CDR2 SYDVKM. The germline V and J ends were trimmed by 5 bases and 3 bases, with 16 bases remaining between them. The CDR3 is 15 residues long. The CDR3 here is CASSRRGGEDYGYTF. CDR3 in DNA: TGTGCCAGCAGTCGCCGAGGGGGGGAGGACTATGGCTACACCTTC.

The gene calls are TRBV19 and TRBJ1-1; D gene uncertain. Trimming left V 1 base short and J 3 bases short, with 6 bases between. Germline V CDR1 and CDR2: LNHDA, SQIVND (reference sequence). The CDR3 totals 13 residues. The CDR3 protein is CASSIVEDTEAFF. The CDR3 DNA sequence: TGTGCCAGTAGTATAGTTGAGGACACTGAAGCTTTCTTT.

The CDR3 DNA reads as TGCGCCACCTCTGAGCCTAGGGGGCGTTTGAACACTGAAGCTTTCTTT. Translated, it gives CATSEPRGRLNTEAFF. The chain joins TRBV23-1 to TRBJ1-1; 7 bases match TRBD1. TRBV23-1 is labeled an ORF, and its function is uncertain. The CDR3 is 16 residues long. Trimming cost V 10 bases and J 0 bases; bases outside gene matches: 14.

The chain carries TRBV30 and TRBJ1-1, with D maybe TRBD1 (5 bases). Germline V gene sequence: CDR1 GTSNPN, CDR2 SVGIG (reference sequence). The CDR3 sequence is 13 residues long. Trimming left V 8 bases short and J 2 bases short, with 15 bases between. In nucleotides, the CDR3 is TGTGCCGGGGGGTTCGGCGGCAACACTGAAGCTTTCTTT. Translating gives CAGGFGGNTEAFF. Full variable domain (remainder filled in from reference TRBV30 and TRBJ1-1): SQTIHQWPATLVQPVGSPLSLECTVEGTSNPNLYWYRQAAGRGLQLLFYSVGIGQISSEVPQNLSASRPQDRQFILSSKKLLLSDSGFYLCAGGFGGNTEAFFGQGTRLTVV.

V gene TRBV2 combines with J gene TRBJ2-2; 14 nucleotides align to TRBD2. V was clipped by 2 bases and J by 6 bases; unmatched bases: 8. Germline CDR1 and CDR2: SNHLY and FYNNEI. The CDR3 spans 18 residues. CDR3 nucleotides: TGTGCCAGCAGTGAATTTGGGACTAGCGGGAGAGAGGCCGGGGAGCTGTTTTTT. Encoded protein: CASSEFGTSGREAGELFF.

This rearrangement joins TRBV24-1 to TRBJ2-2; D unresolved. Trimming removed 5 bases from V and 7 bases from J, with 4 bases in between. In germline, CDR1 is KGHDR, CDR2 SFDVKD. The CDR3 has 11 residues. In nucleotides, the CDR3 is TGTGCCACCAGTGGCGGCGGGGAGCTGTTTTTT. Protein sequence: CATSGGGELFF.

This clonotype occurred a few times. The CDR3 region has the DNA TGTGCCAGCAGCCCCCGACTAGCGGGAGTCTACGAGCAGTACTTC. Amino acid sequence: CASSPRLAGVYEQYF. V is TRBV7-9 and J is TRBJ2-7, with 12 bases identical to TRBD2. The V gene end was trimmed by 5 bases and the J gene end by 3 bases; junction bases not matched to a gene: 5. The germline V gene has CDR1 SEHNR and CDR2 FQNEAQ (reference sequence). The CDR3 consists of 15 residues.

The chain links TRBV2 to TRBJ2-6; 8 nucleotides agree with TRBD2. CDR3 length: 19 amino acids. CDR1 SNHLY and CDR2 FYNNEI come from the germline V gene. Losses at the gene ends were 8 bases for V and 3 bases for J; bases not matched to a gene: 18. The CDR3: CASPSGREVIPRGANVLTF. The CDR3 nucleotides read TGTGCCAGCCCCAGTGGGCGGGAGGTCATCCCCCGTGGGGCCAACGTCCTGACTTTC.

The J gene is TRBJ2-3, the V gene TRBV7-6; the match to TRBD2 covers 10 bases. The length of the CDR3 is 15 residues. Germline trimming cut 5 bases from V and 4 bases from J; bases unmatched to any gene: 6. Germline CDR1 and CDR2: SGHVS and FNYEAQ. Here the CDR3 DNA reads TGTGCCAGCAGCCCTCCAGCGGGAGGGCCAGATACGCAGTATTTT. The encoded protein is CASSPPAGGPDTQYF.

This clonotype is a singleton in its sample. The V call is TRBV27, the J call TRBJ2-1, with 8 bases that match TRBD1. The length of the CDR3 is 13 residues. Looked up from germline, CDR1 is MNHEY and CDR2 is SMNVEV (reference sequence). The V segment lost 5 bases and the J segment 10 bases; nucleotides outside the gene matches: 7. CDR3 sequence reads: CASSIRQGREQFF. In nucleotides, the CDR3 is TGTGCCAGCAGTATCCGACAGGGGAGGGAGCAGTTCTTC.

The J gene is TRBJ2-1, the V gene TRBV3-1; 9 bases are shared with TRBD2. The germline CDR1 and CDR2 sequences are LGHDT and YNNKEL (reference sequence). Trimming took 1 base from V and 3 from J; bases not matched to a gene: 13. The CDR3 loop spans 19 amino acids. This CDR3 is CASSQGREGQNYRYNEQFF. The DNA for the CDR3 is TGTGCCAGCAGCCAAGGGCGGGAGGGGCAGAACTACCGCTACAATGAGCAGTTCTTC.

V and J are TRBV7-9 and TRBJ1-2; D perhaps matches TRBD1 (6 bases). Germline lookup yields CDR1 SEHNR and CDR2 FQNEAQ (reference sequence). The V and J ends lost 1 base and 2 bases respectively, with 11 bases between them. CDR3 length: 15 amino acids. The CDR3 loop is CASSLVPGQNYGYTF. CDR3 sequence (DNA): TGTGCCAGCAGCTTAGTACCAGGACAGAACTATGGCTACACCTTC.

This sequence joins TRBV20-1 and TRBJ2-3; D is unclear. This CDR3 contains 15 residues. The V end lost 6 bases, the J end lost 2 bases, and 18 bases lay between the germline ends. Germline CDR1 DFQATT, CDR2 SNEGSKA (reference sequence). CDR3 sequence: CSAYTIVGSTDTQYF. The CDR3 DNA reads TGCAGTGCATACACAATAGTTGGCTCCACAGATACGCAGTATTTT.

This chain joins TRBV6-5 and TRBJ2-7, with D possibly matching TRBD1 (5 bases). CDR1 is MNHEY and CDR2 is SVGAGI in the germline V gene. The CDR3 has 12 amino acids. V gave up 2 bases and J gave up 3 bases, with 5 bases separating them. CDR3 loop: CASSYDSYEQYF. CDR3 DNA: TGTGCCAGCAGTTACGACAGCTACGAGCAGTACTTC.

The genes are TRBV2 and TRBJ2-5, with TRBD2 matching 8 bases. Looked up from germline, CDR1 is SNHLY and CDR2 is FYNNEI. This CDR3 contains 16 residues. Trimming took 4 bases from V and 4 from J; bases not matched to a gene: 11. CDR3 bases: TGTGCCAGCAGTGCCCGAGTTAGCGGGATCCGAGAGACCCAGTACTTC. Residues: CASSARVSGIRETQYF.

The rearrangement joins TRBV28 to TRBJ1-1; D uncertain. V was cut by 1 base and J by 5 bases, with 11 bases left in between. This CDR3 has 14 amino acids. CDR1 is MDHEN and CDR2 is SYDVKM in the germline V gene. The CDR3 spells CASSLSFSGTEAFF. CDR3 sequence (DNA): TGTGCCAGCAGTTTATCTTTTTCCGGTACTGAAGCTTTCTTT.

V and J are TRBV9 and TRBJ1-2, with 7 bases matching TRBD1. Germline values: CDR1 SGDLS, CDR2 YYNGEE. The CDR3 is 13 residues long. The V segment lost 3 bases and the J segment 2 bases; nucleotides outside the gene matches: 1. CDR3 residues: CASSATGNYGYTF. Written as DNA, the CDR3 is TGTGCCAGCAGCGCGACAGGGAACTATGGCTACACCTTC.

The chain employs TRBV2 and TRBJ2-7; 7 nucleotides match TRBD2. This CDR3 is built from 15 residues. With 6 bases clipped from V and 3 bases from J, the junction kept 11 bases outside the gene matches. The germline V gene has CDR1 SNHLY and CDR2 FYNNEI. CDR3 sequence: CASRSRRELLYEQYF. Here the CDR3 DNA reads TGTGCCAGCAGATCCAGGCGGGAGCTACTCTACGAGCAGTACTTC.

The chain employs TRBV2 and TRBJ2-3; 10 bases match TRBD2. The CDR3 loop spans 16 amino acids. Germline values: CDR1 SNHLY, CDR2 FYNNEI. After removal of 9 bases from V and 9 bases from J, the junction contained 18 bases not matched to a gene. CDR3 DNA sequence: TGTGCCAGAACAAACCCCCGGCTAGCGGGAGACGGAACGCAGTATTTT. Encoded protein: CARTNPRLAGDGTQYF.

V gene TRBV6-1 combines with J gene TRBJ2-1; D might be TRBD2 (5 bases). Trimming shortened V by 1 base and J by 0 bases, and 13 bases separated the two germline ends. CDR3 size: 17 residues. Germline V gene data show CDR1 as MNHNS and CDR2 as SASEGT. The CDR3 nucleotides are TGTGCCAGCAGTGAAGGGACTCTTTCTAGCTCCTACAATGAGCAGTTCTTC. Its protein is CASSEGTLSSSYNEQFF.